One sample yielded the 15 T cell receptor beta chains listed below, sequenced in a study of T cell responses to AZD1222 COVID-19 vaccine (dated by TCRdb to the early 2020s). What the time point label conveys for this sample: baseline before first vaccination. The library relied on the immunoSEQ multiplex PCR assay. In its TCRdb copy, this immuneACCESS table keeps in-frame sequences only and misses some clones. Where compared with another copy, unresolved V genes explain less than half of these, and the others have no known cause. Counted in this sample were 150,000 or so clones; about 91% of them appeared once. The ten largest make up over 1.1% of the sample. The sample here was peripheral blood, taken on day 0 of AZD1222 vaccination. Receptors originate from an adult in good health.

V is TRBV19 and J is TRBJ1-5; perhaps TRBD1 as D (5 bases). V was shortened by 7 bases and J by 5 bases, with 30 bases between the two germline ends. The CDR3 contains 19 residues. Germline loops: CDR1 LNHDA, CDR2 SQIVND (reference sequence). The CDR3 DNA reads TGTGCCAGTACTCGGGGCCGAGGTCTAAACGGGGTCACAGATCAGCCCCAGCATTTT. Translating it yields CASTRGRGLNGVTDQPQHF.

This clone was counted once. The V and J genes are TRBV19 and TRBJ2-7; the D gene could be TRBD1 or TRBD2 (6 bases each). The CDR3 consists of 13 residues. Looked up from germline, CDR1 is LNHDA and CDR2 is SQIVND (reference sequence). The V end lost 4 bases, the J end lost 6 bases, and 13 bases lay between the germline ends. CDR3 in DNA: TGTGCCAGTAGTACCCGTGGGGGGCTCGAGCAGTACTTC. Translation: CASSTRGGLEQYF. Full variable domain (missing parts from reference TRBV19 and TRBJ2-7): DGGITQSPKYLFRKEGQNVTLSCEQNLNHDAMYWYRQDPGQGLRLIYYSQIVNDFQKGDIAEGYSVSREKKESFPLTVTSAQKNPTAFYLCASSTRGGLEQYFGPGTRLTVT.

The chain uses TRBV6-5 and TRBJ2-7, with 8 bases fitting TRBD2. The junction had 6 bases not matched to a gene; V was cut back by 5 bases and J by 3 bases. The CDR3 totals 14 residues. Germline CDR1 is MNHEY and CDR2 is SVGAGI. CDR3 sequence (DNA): TGTGCCAGCAGTCATAGCGGGACCCACTACGAGCAGTACTTC. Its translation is CASSHSGTHYEQYF.

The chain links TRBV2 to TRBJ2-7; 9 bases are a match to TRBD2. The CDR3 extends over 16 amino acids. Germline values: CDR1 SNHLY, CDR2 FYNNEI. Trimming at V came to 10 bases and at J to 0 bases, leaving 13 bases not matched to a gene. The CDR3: CAKRLAAKRSSYEQYF. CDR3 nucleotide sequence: TGTGCCAAAAGACTAGCGGCCAAAAGGAGCTCCTACGAGCAGTACTTC.

This CDR3 is CASSLTPSGSPLHF. The DNA for the CDR3 is TGTGCCAGCAGTTTAACCCCCTCTGGCTCACCCCTCCACTTT. The chain couples TRBV27 to TRBJ1-6, with D uncertain. CDR3 length: 14 residues. Germline CDR1 is MNHEY and CDR2 is SMNVEV (reference sequence). V lost 2 bases, J lost 10 bases, and 12 bases lay in between.

CDR3 region: CASSLLAGKTYEQYF. The DNA for the CDR3 is TGTGCCAGTAGTTTACTAGCGGGAAAGACCTACGAGCAGTACTTC. J is TRBJ2-7 and V is TRBV19, with 10 bases identical to TRBD2. CDR1 and CDR2 from the germline V gene are LNHDA and SQIVND (reference sequence). The CDR3 sequence is 15 residues long. The trim removed 5 bases at V and 2 bases at J, leaving 6 bases unmatched.

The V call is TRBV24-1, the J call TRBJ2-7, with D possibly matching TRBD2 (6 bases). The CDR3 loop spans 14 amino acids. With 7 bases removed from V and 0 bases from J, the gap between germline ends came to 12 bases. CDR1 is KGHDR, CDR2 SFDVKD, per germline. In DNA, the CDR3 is TGTGCCACCAGAGCGGGTCACGGCTCCTACGAGCAGTACTTC. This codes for CATRAGHGSYEQYF.

The CDR3 is CASSLAGDNEQFF. The CDR3 DNA reads TGTGCCAGCAGCTTAGCAGGGGACAATGAGCAGTTCTTC. The chain couples TRBV7-3 to TRBJ2-1; perhaps TRBD1 as D (6 bases). CDR1 and CDR2 (germline): SGHTA, FQGTGA. The CDR3 loop spans 13 amino acids. V was shortened by 2 bases and J by 5 bases, with 7 bases between the two germline ends.

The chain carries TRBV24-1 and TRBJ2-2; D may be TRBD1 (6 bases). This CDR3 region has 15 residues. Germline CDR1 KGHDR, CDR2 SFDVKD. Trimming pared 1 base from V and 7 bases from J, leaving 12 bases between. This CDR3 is CATSDFRQGHGELFF. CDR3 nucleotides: TGTGCCACCAGTGATTTTCGGCAGGGGCACGGGGAGCTGTTTTTT.

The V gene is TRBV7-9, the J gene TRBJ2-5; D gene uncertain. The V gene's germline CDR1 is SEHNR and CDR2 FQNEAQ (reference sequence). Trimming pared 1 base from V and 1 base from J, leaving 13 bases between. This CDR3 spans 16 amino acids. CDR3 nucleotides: TGTGCCAGCAGCTTAGACGCCCGGGCGGCCCAAGAGACCCAGTACTTC. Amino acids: CASSLDARAAQETQYF.

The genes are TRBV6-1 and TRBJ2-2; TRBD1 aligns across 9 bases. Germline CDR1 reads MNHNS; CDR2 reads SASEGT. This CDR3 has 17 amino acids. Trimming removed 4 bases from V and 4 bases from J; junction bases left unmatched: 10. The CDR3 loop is CASSALDRGFFTGELFF. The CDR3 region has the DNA TGTGCCAGCAGTGCCTTGGACAGGGGCTTTTTCACCGGGGAGCTGTTTTTT.

CDR3 bases: TGTGCCAGCAGTTACTCGATGCGGATCTATGGCTACACCTTC. Translation gives CASSYSMRIYGYTF. The genes are TRBV6-5 and TRBJ1-2; no definite D call. V was cut by 0 bases and J by 4 bases, with 9 bases left in between. CDR3 size: 14 residues. Germline lookup yields CDR1 MNHEY and CDR2 SVGAGI.

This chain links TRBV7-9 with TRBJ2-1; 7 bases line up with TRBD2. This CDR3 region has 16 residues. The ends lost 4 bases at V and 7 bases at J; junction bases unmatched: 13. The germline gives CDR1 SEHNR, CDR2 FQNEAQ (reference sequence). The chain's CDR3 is CASSWGGPPLGNEQFF. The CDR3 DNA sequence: TGTGCCAGCAGCTGGGGGGGACCGCCCTTGGGTAATGAGCAGTTCTTC.

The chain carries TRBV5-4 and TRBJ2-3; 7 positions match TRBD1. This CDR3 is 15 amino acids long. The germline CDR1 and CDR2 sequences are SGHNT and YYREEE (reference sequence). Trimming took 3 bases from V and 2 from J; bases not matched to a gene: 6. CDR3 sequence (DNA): TGTGCCAGCAGCTCCCGGGACAGAAACACAGATACGCAGTATTTT. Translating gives CASSSRDRNTDTQYF.

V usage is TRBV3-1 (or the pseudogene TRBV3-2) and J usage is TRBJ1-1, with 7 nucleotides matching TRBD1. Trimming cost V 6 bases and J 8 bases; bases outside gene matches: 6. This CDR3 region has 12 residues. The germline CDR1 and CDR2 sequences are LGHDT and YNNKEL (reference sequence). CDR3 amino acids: CASRNRGVEAFF. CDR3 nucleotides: TGTGCCAGCAGAAACAGGGGCGTAGAAGCTTTCTTT.